Listed here are 30 T cell receptor beta chains from one sample, sequenced in a study of blood T cell repertoires in COVID-19. Profiling relied on immunoSEQ multiplex PCR, and the TCRdb table lists in-frame clones only, not all of them. The repertoire includes about 260,000 clones, more than 80% of them detected once, and about 1% sits in the top ten. Sequenced input: PBMCs or T cells enriched from blood (not recorded which). These receptors came from a man aged 45-60 years who had been exposed to COVID-19.

This chain joins TRBV2 and TRBJ1-1, with D possibly TRBD1 on 5 matching bases. CDR1 is SNHLY, CDR2 FYNNEI, per germline. V shed 6 bases and J shed 6 bases, with 17 bases lying between them. This CDR3 spans 14 amino acids. DNA of the CDR3: TGTGCCAGCAGGGGCGGGGCCACTCTCCCTGAAGCTTTCTTT. Protein: CASRGGATLPEAFF. Supplemented by reference TRBV2 and TRBJ1-1, the full variable domain reads EPEVTQTPSHQVTQMGQEVILRCVPISNHLYFYWYRQILGQKVEFLVSFYNNEISEKSEIFDDQFSVERPDGSNFTLKIRSTKLEDSAMYFCASRGGATLPEAFFGQGTRLTVV.

The rearrangement uses TRBV18 and TRBJ1-1, with D perhaps matching TRBD1 (5 bases). Germline-derived CDR1 and CDR2 are KGHSH and LQKENI. The CDR3 is made up of 16 amino acids. V lost 3 bases, J lost 4 bases, and 18 bases lay in between. The DNA of the CDR3 is TGTGCCAGCTCACCCGGGGGTCCCTTAGAGGGCACTGAAGCTTTCTTT. Encoded protein: CASSPGGPLEGTEAFF.

This clone was seen once. The chain combines TRBV10-3 with TRBJ1-1; the D gene is possibly TRBD1 (6 bases). Germline-derived CDR1 and CDR2 are ENHRY and SYGVKD. The CDR3 is made up of 13 amino acids. Trimming took 1 base from V and 10 from J, leaving 13 bases between them. The CDR3 protein is CAISEYLAGAAFF. The CDR3 DNA follows: TGTGCCATCAGTGAGTATTTGGCAGGGGCAGCTTTCTTT.

The chain couples TRBV7-2 to TRBJ2-6, with D unclear. The CDR3 covers 14 residues. Trimming shortened V by 5 bases and J by 4 bases, and 9 bases separated the two germline ends. Germline-derived CDR1 and CDR2 are SGHTA and FQGNSA. In nucleotides, the CDR3 is TGTGCCAGCAGCCTCCTGGCCGGGGCCAACGTCCTGACTTTC. Encoded protein: CASSLLAGANVLTF.

The chain carries TRBV10-1 and TRBJ2-5, with TRBD1 identical over 7 bases. With 7 bases clipped from V and 3 bases from J, the junction kept 5 bases outside the gene matches. The CDR3 has 13 residues. CDR1 and CDR2 from the germline V gene are WNHNN and SYGVQD (reference sequence). CDR3 nucleotides: TGCGCCAGCATCCAGGACAGGAAAGAGACCCAGTACTTC. As protein: CASIQDRKETQYF.

The rearrangement joins TRBV5-8 to TRBJ1-2; D possibly corresponds to TRBD1 (6 bases). The CDR3 runs to 15 residues. V gave up 2 bases and J gave up 2 bases, with 13 bases separating them. The germline gives CDR1 SGHTS, CDR2 YDEGEE. The CDR3 here is CASSLMDRLNYGYTF. Here the CDR3 DNA reads TGTGCCAGCAGCTTAATGGACAGATTAAACTATGGCTACACCTTC.

This chain uses TRBV3-1 (or the pseudogene TRBV3-2) with TRBJ1-2; D perhaps matches TRBD1 (6 bases). The CDR3 is made up of 14 amino acids. The V gene lost 4 bases and the J gene lost 7 bases, with 16 bases spanning the gap. CDR1 is LGHDT, CDR2 YNNKEL, per germline (reference sequence). The CDR3 nucleotides are TGTGCCAGCAGCCGAGGACAGCCAGGGAGTGGCTACACCTTC. Protein sequence: CASSRGQPGSGYTF.

V is TRBV29-1 and J is TRBJ1-1, with 9 bases lining up with TRBD1. This CDR3 comprises 13 residues. V lost 7 bases to trimming and J lost 3 bases; unmatched junction nucleotides: 6. The germline V gene encodes CDR1 SQVTM and CDR2 ANQGSEA. The CDR3 DNA reads TGCAGCGCTGGGACAGGGATGGACACTGAAGCTTTCTTT. As protein: CSAGTGMDTEAFF.

This clone was recorded once. V is TRBV28 and J is TRBJ1-2; 9 bases are shared with TRBD1. There are 15 residues in the CDR3. With V trimmed by 5 bases and J by 4 bases, 8 bases remained unmatched. In germline, CDR1 is MDHEN, CDR2 SYDVKM. CDR3 nucleotide sequence: TGTGCCAGCAGTGCAACCGGGACAGGGTTCTATGGCTACACCTTC. Translating it yields CASSATGTGFYGYTF.

This sequence joins TRBV18 and TRBJ1-1; TRBD1 might be the D (6 bases). The CDR3 sequence is 16 residues long. Trimming stripped 6 bases from V and 5 bases from J, with 22 bases between. Looked up from germline, CDR1 is KGHSH and CDR2 is LQKENI. The CDR3 nucleotides read TGTGCCAGCTCTCGGAGGACGGGGGGCGTTGAGACTGAAGCTTTCTTT. This translates into CASSRRTGGVETEAFF.

The CDR3 DNA reads TGTGCCAGCAGCCCCCTCTCGGGCGGGGAGCTGTTTTTT. Translating gives CASSPLSGGELFF. This sequence joins TRBV3-1 (or the pseudogene TRBV3-2) and TRBJ2-2; D not resolved. This CDR3 region has 13 residues. Trimming shortened V by 4 bases and J by 7 bases, and 10 bases separated the two germline ends. Germline assignment: CDR1 LGHDT and CDR2 YNNKEL (reference sequence).

This chain links TRBV5-5 with TRBJ2-5; 7 bases are shared with TRBD2. Germline V gene sequence: CDR1 SGHKS, CDR2 YYEKEE (reference sequence). This CDR3 region has 15 residues. V was pared by 4 bases and J by 4 bases, with 10 bases of the junction left unmatched. CDR3 sequence reads: CASSPTRLAVETQYF. The CDR3, as DNA: TGTGCCAGCAGCCCGACCAGGCTAGCGGTAGAGACCCAGTACTTC.

This clone was recorded a few times. This rearrangement joins TRBV3-1 (or the pseudogene TRBV3-2) to TRBJ1-2, with D possibly being TRBD1 (5 bases). Germline V lookup: CDR1 LGHDT, CDR2 YNNKEL (reference sequence). This CDR3 region has 12 residues. Trimming removed 6 bases at V and 8 bases at J, with 13 bases between. The CDR3 reads CASSSQGRGYTF. CDR3 in DNA: TGTGCCAGCAGTTCCCAGGGTCGGGGCTACACCTTC.

The sample holds a few counts of this clone. The chain joins TRBV28 to TRBJ2-7, with TRBD1 matching over 7 bases. The germline V gene has CDR1 MDHEN and CDR2 SYDVKM. The CDR3 spans 15 residues. V lost 5 bases, J lost 7 bases, and 14 bases stayed unmatched. In DNA form, the CDR3 reads TGTGCCAGCAGTACGGGACAGATGACATCGGGTGAGCAGTACTTC. It yields the protein CASSTGQMTSGEQYF.

The chain employs TRBV6-1 and TRBJ2-4; perhaps TRBD1 as D (5 bases). The germline CDR1 and CDR2 sequences are MNHNS and SASEGT. V was clipped by 2 bases and J by 6 bases, with 11 bases between them. The CDR3 loop spans 14 amino acids. CDR3 DNA sequence: TGTGCCAGCAGTGAATTGCGGCAGGGAAACATTCAGTACTTC. This translates into CASSELRQGNIQYF.

This chain links TRBV27 with TRBJ1-1; tentatively, D is TRBD1 (5 bases). The CDR3 spans 12 residues. From germline, CDR1 is MNHEY and CDR2 SMNVEV (reference sequence). Trimming cost V 3 bases and J 11 bases, with 13 bases left between them. The CDR3 nucleotides read TGTGCCAGCAGTTTTTGGGGCCAGGCTGCTTTCTTT. This sequence encodes CASSFWGQAAFF.

The rearrangement uses TRBV7-9 and TRBJ2-2, with a weak D call TRBD1 (5 bases). The V end was cut by 5 bases, the J end by 1 base, with 11 bases between. The CDR3 extends over 15 amino acids. CDR1 is SEHNR and CDR2 is FQNEAQ in the germline V gene (reference sequence). The CDR3 sequence: CASSPTGENTGELFF. DNA of the CDR3: TGTGCCAGCAGCCCTACAGGAGAGAACACCGGGGAGCTGTTTTTT. Combining the CDR3 with reference TRBV7-9 and TRBJ2-2 gives the whole variable domain DTGVSQNPRHKITKRGQNVTFRCDPISEHNRLYWYRQTLGQGPEFLTYFQNEAQLEKSRLLSDRFSAERPKGSFSTLEIQRTEQGDSAMYLCASSPTGENTGELFFGEGSRLTVL.

This clone showed up just once. This chain links TRBV7-8 with TRBJ1-1; D unresolved. V gave up 3 bases and J gave up 3 bases, with 11 bases separating them. The CDR3 length is 14 residues. Germline V gene data show CDR1 as SGHVS and CDR2 as FQNEAQ. CDR3 bases: TGTGCCAGCAGCTTCCGGGGTATGGACACTGAAGCTTTCTTT. Encoded protein: CASSFRGMDTEAFF.

The chain has TRBV2 and TRBJ1-1, with 9 bases lining up with TRBD1. CDR3 length: 11 residues. Germline CDR1 and CDR2: SNHLY and FYNNEI. V lost 7 bases to trimming and J lost 11 bases; unmatched junction nucleotides: 5. This chain's CDR3 is CASKDRGRAFF. CDR3 DNA: TGTGCCAGCAAGGACAGGGGTAGGGCTTTCTTT.

The J gene is TRBJ2-5, the V gene TRBV24-1; D is possibly TRBD2 (6 bases). CDR1 KGHDR and CDR2 SFDVKD come from the germline V gene. V was shortened by 6 bases and J by 3 bases, with 16 bases between the two germline ends. The CDR3 spans 15 residues. The CDR3 DNA sequence: TGTGCCACCAGTCTTTCCCGGGACTGGGAAGAGACCCAGTACTTC. Encoded protein: CATSLSRDWEETQYF.

This chain connects TRBV5-6 to TRBJ1-5; no clear D gene. Germline V lookup: CDR1 SGHDT, CDR2 YYEEEE. The V and J ends lost 0 bases and 7 bases respectively, with 11 bases between them. The CDR3 runs to 14 residues. The CDR3 loop reads CASSLALSPQPQHF. In DNA, the CDR3 is TGTGCCAGCAGCTTGGCCCTTAGTCCCCAGCCCCAGCATTTT.

Here the CDR3 reads CASSHRGPGAKNIQYF. Here the CDR3 DNA reads TGTGCCAGCTCACACAGGGGGCCGGGAGCCAAAAACATTCAGTACTTC. The V gene is TRBV18, the J gene TRBJ2-4, with 9 bases lining up with TRBD1. The CDR3 runs 16 residues. Germline-derived CDR1 and CDR2 are KGHSH and LQKENI. Trimming cost V 4 bases and J 0 bases; bases outside gene matches: 4.

The table lists this clone with a count of one. The chain joins TRBV7-3 to TRBJ1-1, with 9 bases that match TRBD1. V lost 3 bases and J lost 11; bases outside the gene matches: 10. The CDR3 contains 14 residues. Germline V gene sequence: CDR1 SGHTA, CDR2 FQGTGA. This CDR3 reads CASSFLRDRVSAFF. The CDR3 coding sequence is TGTGCCAGCAGCTTCCTCCGGGACAGGGTATCGGCTTTCTTT.

This clone has just one count. The V call is TRBV6-4, the J call TRBJ1-2; TRBD1 matches 12 bases. V trimming: 0 bases; J trimming: 4 bases; junction bases outside the gene matches: 6. Germline loops: CDR1 MRHNA, CDR2 SNTAGT. The CDR3 covers 17 residues. This chain's CDR3 is CASSDSAGTGGLYGYTF. The CDR3 nucleotides read TGTGCCAGCAGTGACTCGGCCGGGACAGGGGGCCTCTATGGCTACACCTTC.

J is TRBJ2-3 and V is TRBV5-1, with unresolved D. CDR1 is SGHRS, CDR2 YFSETQ, per germline. The CDR3 loop spans 13 amino acids. Between the trimmed V and J ends, which lost 0 bases and 1 base, there was a span of 3 bases. The CDR3 protein is CASSLAGTDTQYF. Here the CDR3 DNA reads TGCGCCAGCAGCTTGGCCGGCACAGATACGCAGTATTTT.

The chain has TRBV19 and TRBJ1-4; no reliable D call. The CDR3 runs to 14 residues. V was trimmed by 8 bases and J by 0 bases, leaving 10 bases between them. The germline V gene encodes CDR1 LNHDA and CDR2 SQIVND (reference sequence). The CDR3 bases are TGTGCCAGTTCTCCATCTACAACTAATGAAAAACTGTTTTTT. Encoded protein: CASSPSTTNEKLFF. Full variable domain (rest looked up from reference TRBV19 and TRBJ1-4): DGGITQSPKYLFRKEGQNVTLSCEQNLNHDAMYWYRQDPGQGLRLIYYSQIVNDFQKGDIAEGYSVSREKKESFPLTVTSAQKNPTAFYLCASSPSTTNEKLFFGSGTQLSVL.

The chain couples TRBV5-1 to TRBJ2-5; D may be TRBD1 (6 bases). CDR1 and CDR2 (germline): SGHRS, YFSETQ. Between the trimmed V and J ends, which lost 4 bases and 4 bases, there was a span of 14 bases. CDR3 size: 14 residues. CDR3 protein: CASSPPGRGETQYF. Here the CDR3 DNA reads TGCGCCAGCAGCCCTCCGGGCAGGGGAGAGACCCAGTACTTC.

The genes are TRBV12-3 or TRBV12-4 and TRBJ2-7; TRBD2 agrees at 7 bases. The CDR3 totals 12 residues. V lost 6 bases, J lost 6 bases, and 5 bases stayed unmatched. The CDR3: CASSRGGAEQYF. CDR3 coding DNA: TGTGCCAGCAGCCGGGGAGGGGCCGAGCAGTACTTC.

The chain recombines TRBV5-1 with TRBJ2-5; possible D gene TRBD2, 5 bases. The CDR3 is made up of 13 amino acids. Trimming stripped 5 bases from V and 3 bases from J, with 11 bases between. CDR1 and CDR2 from the germline V gene are SGHRS and YFSETQ. The CDR3 DNA follows: TGCGCCAGCAGTAGGGCAGCGGAAGAGACCCAGTACTTC. Protein sequence: CASSRAAEETQYF.

J is TRBJ1-6 and V is TRBV15; D is ambiguous. This CDR3 is built from 15 residues. Germline V gives CDR1 LNHNV, CDR2 YYDKDF (reference sequence). V lost 5 bases, J lost 10 bases, and 18 bases lay in between. The CDR3 nucleotides read TGTGCCACCAGCCTAGGGAGGGTTATTCGGTCACCCCTCCACTTT. Translating gives CATSLGRVIRSPLHF.